This is a list of T cell receptor beta chains from one sample in a study of radiation and T cells in renal cell carcinoma. Clones were read by immunoSEQ multiplex PCR, and TCRdb kept only the in-frame ones, dropping some. The data contain 120,000 to 150,000 clones, 65% to 90% of them singletons. Sequences were derived from blood, sampled from a patient whose treatment included radiotherapy and nephrectomy. The receptors come from a woman in her fifties or sixties with renal cell carcinoma. Both conserved end residues are part of each CDR3.

j_gene: TRBJ1-2; v_gene: TRBV10-3; CDR3aa: CAISETGLFYGYTF
j_gene: TRBJ1-1; v_gene: TRBV30; CDR3aa: CAWSSRGTEAFF
j_gene: TRBJ1-5; v_gene: TRBV28; CDR3aa: CASSFGQTANQPQHF
j_gene: TRBJ1-2; v_gene: TRBV28; CDR3aa: CASSLQDDRSLGNGYTF
j_gene: TRBJ1-5; v_gene: TRBV27; CDR3aa: CASRDQYSNQPQHF
j_gene: TRBJ2-1; v_gene: TRBV27; CDR3aa: CASSLFGRMAGEGLLF
j_gene: TRBJ2-7; v_gene: TRBV10-1; CDR3aa: CASSEGLAGVDEQYF
j_gene: TRBJ1-6; v_gene: TRBV5-1; CDR3aa: CASSLELEGSSPLHF
j_gene: TRBJ1-3; v_gene: TRBV9; CDR3aa: CASSVGTLEGNTIYF
j_gene: TRBJ1-1; v_gene: TRBV5-1; CDR3aa: CASSLVNGGTEAFF
j_gene: TRBJ2-5; v_gene: TRBV5-4; CDR3aa: CAAARAGGKQETQYF
j_gene: TRBJ2-7; v_gene: TRBV2; CDR3aa: CASTQDRGTLEQYF
j_gene: TRBJ2-3; v_gene: TRBV4-3; CDR3aa: CASSQNPGGGRTDTQYF
j_gene: TRBJ1-1; v_gene: TRBV5-6; CDR3aa: CASSLSGRGAGFSEAFF
j_gene: TRBJ2-3; v_gene: TRBV11-2; CDR3aa: CASNQGGDTQYF
j_gene: TRBJ1-2; v_gene: TRBV6-4; CDR3aa: CASSDLRQGILIDSGYTF
j_gene: TRBJ1-1; v_gene: TRBV5-1; CDR3aa: CASSPETGMNTEAFF
j_gene: TRBJ2-2; v_gene: TRBV7-3; CDR3aa: CASSLSTTGSGTGELFF
j_gene: TRBJ2-7; v_gene: TRBV19; CDR3aa: CASSTRQGSYEQYF
j_gene: TRBJ2-6; v_gene: TRBV6-1; CDR3aa: CASSGGSGFLSGANVLTF
j_gene: TRBJ2-5; v_gene: TRBV14; CDR3aa: CASSHSTGKSPQYF
j_gene: TRBJ2-2; v_gene: TRBV27; CDR3aa: CASSRIHWDRGDTGELFF
j_gene: TRBJ2-7; v_gene: TRBV7-9; CDR3aa: CASSPAEGEQYF
j_gene: TRBJ1-4; v_gene: TRBV28; CDR3aa: CASSFPGRTNEKLFF
j_gene: TRBJ1-1; v_gene: TRBV6-1; CDR3aa: CATRGATNTEAFF
j_gene: TRBJ2-1; v_gene: TRBV18; CDR3aa: CASRTSGTEPYNEQFF
j_gene: TRBJ1-3; v_gene: TRBV6-6; CDR3aa: CASETVSGNTIYF
j_gene: TRBJ1-2; v_gene: TRBV28; CDR3aa: CASIDTLDYGYTF
j_gene: TRBJ1-1; v_gene: TRBV4-2; CDR3aa: CASSQDRGRDGTEAFF
j_gene: TRBJ1-1; v_gene: TRBV2; CDR3aa: CASSEVWAGLMNTEAFF
j_gene: TRBJ2-5; v_gene: TRBV2; CDR3aa: CASSEFVPQYF
j_gene: TRBJ2-3; v_gene: TRBV7-2; CDR3aa: CASSWEVDTQYF
j_gene: TRBJ2-5; v_gene: TRBV30; CDR3aa: CAWRLRGPLARETQYF
j_gene: TRBJ1-3; v_gene: TRBV9; CDR3aa: CASSVGHGNTIYF
j_gene: TRBJ1-6; v_gene: TRBV18; CDR3aa: CASSPQGQGPSPLHF
j_gene: TRBJ2-5; v_gene: TRBV4-1; CDR3aa: CASSQAIAGDRQETQYF
j_gene: TRBJ1-3; v_gene: TRBV11-2; CDR3aa: CASSLERTVDTIYF
j_gene: TRBJ1-2; v_gene: TRBV6-1; CDR3aa: CASILGNGYTF
j_gene: TRBJ1-2; v_gene: TRBV29-1; CDR3aa: CSVMGQDYGYTF
j_gene: TRBJ2-2; v_gene: TRBV5-1; CDR3aa: CASSMGGRGAGELFF
j_gene: TRBJ1-5; v_gene: TRBV15; CDR3aa: CATSGDTGARSNQPQHF
j_gene: TRBJ1-1; v_gene: TRBV28; CDR3aa: CAVTPMNTEAFF
j_gene: TRBJ1-2; v_gene: TRBV5-1; CDR3aa: CASSLDLGRAYGYTF
j_gene: TRBJ2-5; v_gene: TRBV6-6; CDR3aa: CASSNSPHIETQYF